These 5 T cell receptor beta chains were sequenced from one sample in a study of blood T cell repertoires in COVID-19. Repertoires were generated with immunoSEQ multiplex PCR, while TCRdb's copy carries only in-frame clones and drops some. The repertoire holds fewer than 250,000 clones, with about 88% as singletons. The sample taken for sequencing was peripheral blood. These receptors were taken from a woman aged 40 to 55 who had recovered from COVID-19.

The chain employs TRBV6-5 and TRBJ1-5; 9 bases line up with TRBD1. V was clipped by 6 bases and J by 0 bases; unmatched bases: 3. Germline CDR1 and CDR2: MNHEY and SVGAGI. The CDR3 is 15 amino acids. CDR3 sequence reads: CASRGDRASNQPQHF. The CDR3 region has the DNA TGTGCCAGCAGGGGGGACAGGGCTAGCAATCAGCCCCAGCATTTT.

V is TRBV5-6 and J is TRBJ2-5; tentative D call: TRBD1 (6 bases). The CDR3 spans 14 residues. V was pared by 1 base and J by 1 base, with 8 bases between. CDR1 and CDR2 from the germline V gene are SGHDT and YYEEEE. The CDR3 nucleotides are TGTGCCAGCAGCTTGACAGGGCCCCAAGAGACCCAGTACTTC. Protein: CASSLTGPQETQYF.

The chain has TRBV19 and TRBJ2-1, with D unresolved. CDR1 is LNHDA and CDR2 is SQIVND in the germline V gene (reference sequence). V was trimmed by 5 bases and J by 6 bases, leaving 17 bases between them. The length of the CDR3 is 15 residues. The CDR3 reads CASSQSANPPNEQFF. Here the CDR3 DNA reads TGTGCCAGTAGTCAGTCAGCGAACCCTCCCAATGAGCAGTTCTTC.

J is TRBJ1-1 and V is TRBV29-1; TRBD1 aligns across 7 bases. This CDR3 is 13 amino acids long. The V gene end was trimmed by 5 bases and the J gene end by 1 base; junction bases not matched to a gene: 4. Germline V lookup: CDR1 SQVTM, CDR2 ANQGSEA. Here the CDR3 DNA reads TGCAGCGTTATGACAGGGACGAACACTGAAGCTTTCTTT. It yields the protein CSVMTGTNTEAFF. The whole variable domain, filled in from reference TRBV29-1 and TRBJ1-1, reads SAVISQKPSRDICQRGTSLTIQCQVDSQVTMMFWYRQQPGQSLTLIATANQGSEATYESGFVIDKFPISRPNLTFSTLTVSNMSPEDSSIYLCSVMTGTNTEAFFGQGTRLTVV.

This clone was seen a handful of times. This chain uses TRBV28 with TRBJ1-6; D is possibly TRBD1 (6 bases). CDR3 length: 16 residues. Germline V lookup: CDR1 MDHEN, CDR2 SYDVKM. Trimming took 8 bases from V and 9 from J, leaving 23 bases between them. In DNA form, the CDR3 reads TGTGCCAGCGGAGAAGGGACACAACCTTCGGCTTCACCCCTCCACTTT. It is translated as CASGEGTQPSASPLHF.